This TCR beta chain appears in the sequencing data of a study of T cell responses to AZD1222 COVID-19 vaccine. Assay used: immunoSEQ multiplex PCR; TCRdb lists only in-frame clones, some missing. The table lists about 150,000 clones, approximately 85% of them singletons. From germline, CDR1 is SGHNT and CDR2 YYREEE (reference sequence). This CDR3 has 17 residues. With 0 bases removed from V and 0 bases from J, the gap between germline ends came to 12 bases. This chain connects TRBV5-4 to TRBJ2-2; possibly TRBD2 for D (7 bases). The TCR sequence derives from an adult in good health. Material: peripheral blood, obtained on day 0 of AZD1222 vaccination. CDR3 protein: CASSLEAGAANTGELFF. CDR3 in DNA: TGTGCCAGCAGCTTGGAGGCGGGGGCCGCGAACACCGGGGAGCTGTTTTTT.